This TCR beta chain comes out of a study of shared clonotypes between healthy human individuals. The germline V gene encodes CDR1 SEHNR and CDR2 FQNEAQ (reference sequence). This CDR3 region has 15 residues. V was pared by 1 base and J by 0 bases, with 6 bases between. Study-level results: Sharing across several donors was seen in 4% to 6.5% of naive CD4 clonotypes.

Assay used: immunoSEQ multiplex PCR; TCRdb lists only in-frame clones, some missing. The table lists millions of clones, more than 90% of them singletons, with 0.11% to 0.15% in the top ten. This clone was observed a single time. Its antigen is as yet unknown. In the same sample, other DNA sequences code for this CDR3. Sequenced sample: naive CD4+ T cells sorted from blood. Subset defined: CD45RA+ positively selected. This TCR was sampled from a man between 18 and 29 years old in good health. This sequence joins TRBV7-9 and TRBJ2-2; perhaps TRBD2 as D (6 bases). CDR3 in DNA: TGTGCCAGCAGCTTAGGACTAGCGAACACCGGGGAGCTGTTTTTT. Its translation: CASSLGLANTGELFF. The whole variable domain, remainder taken from reference TRBV7-9 and TRBJ2-2, is DTGVSQNPRHKITKRGQNVTFRCDPISEHNRLYWYRQTLGQGPEFLTYFQNEAQLEKSRLLSDRFSAERPKGSFSTLEIQRTEQGDSAMYLCASSLGLANTGELFFGEGSRLTVL.